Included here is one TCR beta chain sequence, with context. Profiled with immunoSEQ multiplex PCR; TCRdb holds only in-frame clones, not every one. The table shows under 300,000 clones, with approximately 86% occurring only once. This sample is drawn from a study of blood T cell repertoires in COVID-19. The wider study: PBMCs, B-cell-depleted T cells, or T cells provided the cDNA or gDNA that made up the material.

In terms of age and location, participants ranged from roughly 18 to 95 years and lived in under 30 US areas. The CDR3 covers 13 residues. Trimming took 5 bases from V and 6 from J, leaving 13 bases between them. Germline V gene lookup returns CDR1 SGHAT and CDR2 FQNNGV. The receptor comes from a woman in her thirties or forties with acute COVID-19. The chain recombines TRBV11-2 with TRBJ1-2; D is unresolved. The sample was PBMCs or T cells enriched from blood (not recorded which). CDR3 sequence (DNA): TGTGCCAGCAGCGTAAACTTGAGTGATGGCTACACCTTC. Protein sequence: CASSVNLSDGYTF.